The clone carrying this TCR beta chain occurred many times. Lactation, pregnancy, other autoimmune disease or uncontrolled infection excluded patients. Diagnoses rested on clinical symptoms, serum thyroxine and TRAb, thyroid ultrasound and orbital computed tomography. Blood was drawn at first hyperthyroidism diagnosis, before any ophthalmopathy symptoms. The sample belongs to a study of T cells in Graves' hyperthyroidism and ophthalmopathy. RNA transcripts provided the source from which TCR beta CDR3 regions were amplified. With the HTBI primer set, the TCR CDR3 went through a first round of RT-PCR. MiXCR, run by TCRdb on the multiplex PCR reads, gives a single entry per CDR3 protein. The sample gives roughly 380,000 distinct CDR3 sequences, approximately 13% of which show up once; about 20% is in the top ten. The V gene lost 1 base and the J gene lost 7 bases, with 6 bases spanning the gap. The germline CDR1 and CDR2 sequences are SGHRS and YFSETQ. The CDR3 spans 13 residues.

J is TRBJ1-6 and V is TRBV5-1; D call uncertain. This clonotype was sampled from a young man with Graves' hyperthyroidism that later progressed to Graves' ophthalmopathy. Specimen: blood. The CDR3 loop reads CASSLMENSPLHF. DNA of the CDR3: TGCGCCAGCAGCTTGATGGAGAATTCACCCCTCCACTTT.